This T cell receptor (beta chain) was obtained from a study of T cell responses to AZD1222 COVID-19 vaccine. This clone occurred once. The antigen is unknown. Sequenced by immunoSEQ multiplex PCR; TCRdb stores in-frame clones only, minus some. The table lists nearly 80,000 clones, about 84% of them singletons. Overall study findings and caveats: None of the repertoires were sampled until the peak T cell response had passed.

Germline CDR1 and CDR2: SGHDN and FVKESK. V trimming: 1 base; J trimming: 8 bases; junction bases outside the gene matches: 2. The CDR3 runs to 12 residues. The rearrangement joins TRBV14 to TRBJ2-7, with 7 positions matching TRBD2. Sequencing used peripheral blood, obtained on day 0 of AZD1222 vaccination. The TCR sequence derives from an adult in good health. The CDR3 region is CASSQASGKQYF. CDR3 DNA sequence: TGTGCCAGCAGCCAAGCCAGCGGGAAGCAGTACTTC. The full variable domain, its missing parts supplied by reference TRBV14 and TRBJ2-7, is EAGVTQFPSHSVIEKGQTVTLRCDPISGHDNLYWYRRVMGKEIKFLLHFVKESKQDESGMPNNRFLAERTGGTYSTLKVQPAELEDSGVYFCASSQASGKQYFGPGTRLTVT.